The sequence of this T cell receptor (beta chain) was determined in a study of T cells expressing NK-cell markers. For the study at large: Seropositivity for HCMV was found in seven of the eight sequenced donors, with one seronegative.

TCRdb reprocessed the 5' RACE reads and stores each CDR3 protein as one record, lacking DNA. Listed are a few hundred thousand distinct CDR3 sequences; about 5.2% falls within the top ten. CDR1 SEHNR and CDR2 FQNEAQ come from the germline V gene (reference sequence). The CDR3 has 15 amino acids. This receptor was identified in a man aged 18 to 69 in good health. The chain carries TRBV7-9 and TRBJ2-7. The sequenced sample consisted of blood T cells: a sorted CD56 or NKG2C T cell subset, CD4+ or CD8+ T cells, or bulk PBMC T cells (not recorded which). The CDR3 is CASSSSGSTRYEQYF.